The sequence of this T cell receptor (beta chain) was determined in a study of vaccination and CD4 T cells after COVID-19. Sequence data for DNA of cultured CD4+ T cells were generated by the Oncomine TCR Beta short-read assay. From the PCR reads, TCRdb called clonotypes with MiXCR, one entry per CDR3 protein. The sample contains about 17,000 distinct CDR3 sequences, approximately 33% of which appear only once. Treatment defined: approximately 9-day PBMC culture with coronavirus spike peptide pools or control peptides (ViraFEST assay). With about 10 days of culture completed, CD4+ T cells were isolated by negative selection. Only a few counts were recorded for this clonotype. Its antigen remains unknown. V gave up 1 base and J gave up 4 bases, with 13 bases separating them. The CDR3 totals 15 residues.

Sequencing was done on a sample of cultured CD4+ T cells from blood. The clonotype originates from a human donor with COVID-19. This chain joins TRBV12-3 or TRBV12-4 and TRBJ1-2; D not certain. The CDR3 region has the DNA TGTGCCAGCAGTTTAGAGAGGAGGCAGACCTATGGCTACACCTTC. Encoded protein: CASSLERRQTYGYTF.